The rows below give T cell receptor beta chains drawn from one sample of a study of CD8+CD57+ T cells in acquired aplastic anemia. In TCRdb, the reads were re-called with MiXCR into one record per CDR3 protein. The table has 200,000 or so distinct CDR3 sequences, 64% seen once. Material for sequencing was sorted CD4+, CD8+, or CD8+CD57+ T cells (not recorded which) from PBMCs. These receptors all stem from a human donor with severe aplastic anemia or a healthy control (not recorded which). CDR3s include the opening cysteine and the closing phenylalanine or tryptophan. The order of the fields is D gene, clone size, J gene, V gene, CDR3 protein, CDR3 DNA. D genes are given only for firm matches. The size field is filled for only some rows; it gives once, few, many or a size class.

D gene: TRBD1
clone size: .
J gene: TRBJ2-7
V gene: TRBV7-9
CDR3 protein: CASSLRGTGSYEQYF
CDR3 DNA: TGTGCCAGCAGCCTGAGGGGGACAGGGAGCTACGAGCAGTACTTC

D gene: .
clone size: few
J gene: TRBJ2-7
V gene: TRBV10-3
CDR3 protein: CAISDGSLSYEQYF
CDR3 DNA: TGTGCCATCAGTGACGGGTCCCTCTCCTACGAGCAGTACTTC

D gene: .
clone size: .
J gene: TRBJ1-1
V gene: TRBV19
CDR3 protein: CASSARGAMDTEAFF
CDR3 DNA: TGTGCCAGTAGTGCACGGGGGGCGATGGACACTGAAGCTTTCTTT

D gene: .
clone size: many
J gene: TRBJ2-3
V gene: TRBV14
CDR3 protein: CASSPPAVSTDTQYF
CDR3 DNA: TGTGCCAGCAGCCCACCGGCGGTTAGCACAGATACGCAGTATTTT

D gene: .
clone size: .
J gene: TRBJ1-1
V gene: TRBV12-3/TRBV12-4
CDR3 protein: CASSSSGRQEAFF
CDR3 DNA: TGTGCCAGCAGCTCATCCGGTCGACAGGAAGCTTTCTTT

D gene: TRBD1
clone size: .
J gene: TRBJ2-7
V gene: TRBV2
CDR3 protein: CASSSLGQATYEQYF
CDR3 DNA: TGTGCCAGCAGCTCCCTGGGACAGGCAACCTACGAGCAGTACTTC

D gene: .
clone size: .
J gene: TRBJ1-2
V gene: TRBV7-2
CDR3 protein: CASSLDSVIGGYTF
CDR3 DNA: TGTGCCAGCAGCTTAGACTCGGTAATTGGTGGCTACACCTTC

D gene: .
clone size: many
J gene: TRBJ2-2
V gene: TRBV27
CDR3 protein: CASSHDPGELFF
CDR3 DNA: TGTGCCAGCAGTCACGACCCCGGGGAGCTGTTTTTT

D gene: .
clone size: .
J gene: TRBJ2-7
V gene: TRBV29-1
CDR3 protein: CSVGGEPYEQYF
CDR3 DNA: TGCAGCGTTGGAGGGGAACCCTACGAGCAGTACTTC

D gene: .
clone size: .
J gene: TRBJ2-7
V gene: TRBV7-2
CDR3 protein: CASSLLAGPYEQYF
CDR3 DNA: TGTGCCAGCAGCTTATTAGCTGGCCCCTACGAGCAGTACTTC

D gene: .
clone size: .
J gene: TRBJ1-2
V gene: TRBV24-1
CDR3 protein: CATSDFETVYDGYTF
CDR3 DNA: TGTGCCACCAGTGATTTTGAGACAGTATATGATGGCTACACCTTC

D gene: .
clone size: .
J gene: TRBJ2-3
V gene: TRBV2
CDR3 protein: CAHRARMSTDTQYF
CDR3 DNA: TGTGCCCACAGAGCACGTATGAGCACAGATACGCAGTATTTT

D gene: TRBD1
clone size: many
J gene: TRBJ2-7
V gene: TRBV5-1
CDR3 protein: CASSDPRGREQYF
CDR3 DNA: TGCGCCAGCAGCGACCCCAGGGGGCGCGAGCAGTACTTC

D gene: .
clone size: .
J gene: TRBJ1-5
V gene: TRBV10-3
CDR3 protein: CAISAGDQPQHF
CDR3 DNA: TGTGCCATCAGTGCCGGTGATCAGCCCCAGCATTTT

D gene: .
clone size: .
J gene: TRBJ2-7
V gene: TRBV20-1
CDR3 protein: CSARNFESYEQYF
CDR3 DNA: TGCAGTGCTAGAAACTTCGAATCCTACGAGCAGTACTTC

D gene: .
clone size: .
J gene: TRBJ2-5
V gene: TRBV24-1
CDR3 protein: CATSDLGAGVQETQYF
CDR3 DNA: TGTGCCACCAGTGATTTGGGGGCAGGGGTTCAAGAGACCCAGTACTTC

D gene: .
clone size: .
J gene: TRBJ1-4
V gene: TRBV7-6
CDR3 protein: CASSLAGFNEKLFF
CDR3 DNA: TGTGCCAGCAGCTTAGCCGGATTTAATGAAAAACTGTTTTTT

D gene: .
clone size: .
J gene: TRBJ2-7
V gene: TRBV5-4
CDR3 protein: CASSSTRLSYEQYF
CDR3 DNA: TGTGCCAGCAGCTCGACTCGCCTGTCCTACGAGCAGTACTTC

D gene: .
clone size: once
J gene: TRBJ1-1
V gene: TRBV20-1
CDR3 protein: CSARDNRASEAFF
CDR3 DNA: TGCAGTGCTAGAGATAACAGGGCCTCTGAAGCTTTCTTT

D gene: .
clone size: many
J gene: TRBJ1-1
V gene: TRBV5-1
CDR3 protein: CASSLVGPEAFF
CDR3 DNA: TGCGCCAGCAGCTTGGTAGGTCCTGAAGCTTTCTTT

D gene: .
clone size: .
J gene: TRBJ1-2
V gene: TRBV9
CDR3 protein: CASGSRVYGYTF
CDR3 DNA: TGTGCCAGCGGTTCCAGGGTCTATGGCTACACCTTC

D gene: TRBD1
clone size: .
J gene: TRBJ1-6
V gene: TRBV7-8
CDR3 protein: CASSLPGQVKYLHF
CDR3 DNA: TGTGCCAGCAGCCTCCCGGGACAGGTTAAGTACCTCCACTTT

D gene: .
clone size: .
J gene: TRBJ2-2
V gene: TRBV7-2
CDR3 protein: CASSLRANTGELFF
CDR3 DNA: TGTGCCAGCAGCTTAAGGGCGAACACCGGGGAGCTGTTTTTT

D gene: .
clone size: once
J gene: TRBJ2-1
V gene: TRBV20-1
CDR3 protein: CSAREIEQFF
CDR3 DNA: TGCAGTGCTAGAGAAATTGAGCAGTTCTTC

D gene: .
clone size: few
J gene: TRBJ1-1
V gene: TRBV20-1
CDR3 protein: CSARRGMDTEAFF
CDR3 DNA: TGCAGTGCTAGGAGGGGGATGGACACTGAAGCTTTCTTT

D gene: TRBD2
clone size: .
J gene: TRBJ2-5
V gene: TRBV30
CDR3 protein: CASERIAGDRETQYF
CDR3 DNA: TGTGCCTCGGAGAGAATAGCGGGGGATAGGGAGACCCAGTACTTC

D gene: TRBD2
clone size: .
J gene: TRBJ2-1
V gene: TRBV28
CDR3 protein: CASSLPAGVPYNEQFF
CDR3 DNA: TGTGCCAGCAGTTTACCAGCGGGGGTCCCCTACAATGAGCAGTTCTTC

D gene: .
clone size: .
J gene: TRBJ1-6
V gene: TRBV19
CDR3 protein: CASSFGGANSPLHF
CDR3 DNA: TGTGCCAGTAGTTTCGGGGGGGCTAATTCACCCCTCCACTTT

D gene: .
clone size: .
J gene: TRBJ2-7
V gene: TRBV20-1
CDR3 protein: CSGLWGNEQYF
CDR3 DNA: TGCAGTGGACTCTGGGGCAACGAGCAGTACTTC

D gene: .
clone size: many
J gene: TRBJ1-1
V gene: TRBV6-4
CDR3 protein: CASSDRGETEAFF
CDR3 DNA: TGTGCCAGCAGTGACAGGGGAGAGACTGAAGCTTTCTTT

D gene: .
clone size: .
J gene: TRBJ1-1
V gene: TRBV7-9
CDR3 protein: CASSKHMGVGDTEAFF
CDR3 DNA: TGTGCCAGCAGCAAGCACATGGGCGTTGGGGACACTGAAGCTTTCTTT

D gene: .
clone size: few
J gene: TRBJ2-7
V gene: TRBV7-6
CDR3 protein: CASSLVQFGSSSYEQYF
CDR3 DNA: TGTGCCAGCAGCTTAGTCCAATTTGGGAGCTCTTCCTACGAGCAGTACTTC

D gene: TRBD2
clone size: .
J gene: TRBJ2-7
V gene: TRBV20-1
CDR3 protein: CSASPLGLPTYEQYF
CDR3 DNA: TGCAGTGCTAGTCCCCTGGGACTACCTACCTACGAGCAGTACTTC

D gene: .
clone size: many
J gene: TRBJ1-6
V gene: TRBV13
CDR3 protein: CASSSPPFGNSPLHF
CDR3 DNA: TGTGCCAGCAGCTCTCCCCCCTTTGGTAATTCACCCCTCCACTTT

D gene: .
clone size: many
J gene: TRBJ1-4
V gene: TRBV6-6
CDR3 protein: CASAYRDTEKLFF
CDR3 DNA: TGTGCCAGCGCGTATAGGGATACTGAAAAACTGTTTTTT

D gene: .
clone size: .
J gene: TRBJ2-5
V gene: TRBV7-9
CDR3 protein: CASSLTEASLAQYF
CDR3 DNA: TGTGCCAGCAGCTTGACGGAGGCAAGTTTGGCCCAGTACTTC

D gene: TRBD2
clone size: .
J gene: TRBJ2-1
V gene: TRBV7-9
CDR3 protein: CATQDGTSSNEQFF
CDR3 DNA: TGTGCCACACAAGACGGGACTAGCAGCAATGAGCAGTTCTTC

D gene: .
clone size: .
J gene: TRBJ2-5
V gene: TRBV10-3
CDR3 protein: CASSLPGETQYF
CDR3 DNA: TGTGCCAGCAGCCTACCCGGAGAGACCCAGTACTTC

D gene: .
clone size: .
J gene: TRBJ2-2
V gene: TRBV7-9
CDR3 protein: CASSLLGRANTGELFF
CDR3 DNA: TGTGCCAGCAGCTTATTGGGGCGGGCGAACACCGGGGAGCTGTTTTTT

D gene: .
clone size: once
J gene: TRBJ2-3
V gene: TRBV6-1
CDR3 protein: CASRGTGWADTQYF
CDR3 DNA: TGTGCCAGCCGCGGCACAGGGTGGGCGGATACGCAGTATTTT